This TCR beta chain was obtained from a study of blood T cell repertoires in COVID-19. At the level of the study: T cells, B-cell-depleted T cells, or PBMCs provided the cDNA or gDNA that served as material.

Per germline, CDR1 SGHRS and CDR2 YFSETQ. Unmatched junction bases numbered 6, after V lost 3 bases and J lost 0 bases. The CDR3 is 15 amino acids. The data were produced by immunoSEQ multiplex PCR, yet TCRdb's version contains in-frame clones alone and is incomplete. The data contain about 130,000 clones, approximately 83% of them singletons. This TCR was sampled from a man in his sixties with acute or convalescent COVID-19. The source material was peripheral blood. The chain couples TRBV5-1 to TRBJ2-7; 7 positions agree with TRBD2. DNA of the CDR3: TGCGCCAGCAGCTCTAGCGGTAAGAGCTCCTACGAGCAGTACTTC. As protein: CASSSSGKSSYEQYF.